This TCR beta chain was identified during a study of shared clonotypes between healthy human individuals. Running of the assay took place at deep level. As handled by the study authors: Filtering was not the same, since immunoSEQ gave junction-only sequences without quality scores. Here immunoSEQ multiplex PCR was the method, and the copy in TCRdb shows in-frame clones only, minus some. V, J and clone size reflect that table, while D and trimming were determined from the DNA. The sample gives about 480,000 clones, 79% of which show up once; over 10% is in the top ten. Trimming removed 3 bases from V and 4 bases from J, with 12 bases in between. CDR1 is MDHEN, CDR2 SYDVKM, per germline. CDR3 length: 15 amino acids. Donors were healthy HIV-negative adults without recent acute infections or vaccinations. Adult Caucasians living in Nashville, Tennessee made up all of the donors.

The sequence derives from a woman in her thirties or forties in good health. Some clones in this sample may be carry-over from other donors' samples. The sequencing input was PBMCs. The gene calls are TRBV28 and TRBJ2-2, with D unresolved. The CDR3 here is CASSLSGRVTGELFF. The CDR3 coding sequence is TGTGCCAGCAGTTTGAGTGGGCGCGTCACCGGGGAGCTGTTTTTT.